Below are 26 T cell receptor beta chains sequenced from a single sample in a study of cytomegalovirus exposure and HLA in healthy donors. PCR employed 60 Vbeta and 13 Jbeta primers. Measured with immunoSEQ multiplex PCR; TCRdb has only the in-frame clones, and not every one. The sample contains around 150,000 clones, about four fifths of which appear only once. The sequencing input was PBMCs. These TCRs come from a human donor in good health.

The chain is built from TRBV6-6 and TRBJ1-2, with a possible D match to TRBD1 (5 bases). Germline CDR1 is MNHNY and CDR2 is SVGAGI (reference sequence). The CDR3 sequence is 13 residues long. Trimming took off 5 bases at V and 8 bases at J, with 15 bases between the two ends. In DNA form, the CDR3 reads TGTGCCAGCAGTGACCAGGGTTTACGAGGCTACACCTTC. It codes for CASSDQGLRGYTF.

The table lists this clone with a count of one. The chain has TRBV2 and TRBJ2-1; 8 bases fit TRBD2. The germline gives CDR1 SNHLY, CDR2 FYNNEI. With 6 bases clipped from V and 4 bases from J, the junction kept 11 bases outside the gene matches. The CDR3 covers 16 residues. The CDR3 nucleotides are TGTGCCAGCAGCGACTATAGCGGGAACCTTTACAATGAGCAGTTCTTC. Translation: CASSDYSGNLYNEQFF.

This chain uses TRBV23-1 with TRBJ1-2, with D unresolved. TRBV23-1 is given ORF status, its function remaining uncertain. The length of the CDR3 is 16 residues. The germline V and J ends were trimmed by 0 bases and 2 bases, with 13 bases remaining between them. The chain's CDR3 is CASSQSVHRRNYGYTF. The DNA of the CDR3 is TGCGCCAGCAGTCAATCGGTACATAGGAGGAACTATGGCTACACCTTC.

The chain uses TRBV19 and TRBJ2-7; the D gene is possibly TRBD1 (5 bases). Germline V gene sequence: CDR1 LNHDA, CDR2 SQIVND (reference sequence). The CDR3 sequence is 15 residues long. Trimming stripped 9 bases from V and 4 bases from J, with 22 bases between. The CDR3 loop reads CASRFASRDFYEQYF. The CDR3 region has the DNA TGTGCCAGCCGCTTCGCCTCCAGGGATTTTTACGAGCAGTACTTC.

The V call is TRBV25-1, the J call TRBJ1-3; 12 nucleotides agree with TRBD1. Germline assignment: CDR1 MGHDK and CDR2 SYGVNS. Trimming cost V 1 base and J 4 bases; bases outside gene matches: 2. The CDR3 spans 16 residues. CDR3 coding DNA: TGTGCCAGCAGTGAATTGGGACAGGGGGCCGGAAACACCATATATTTT. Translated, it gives CASSELGQGAGNTIYF.

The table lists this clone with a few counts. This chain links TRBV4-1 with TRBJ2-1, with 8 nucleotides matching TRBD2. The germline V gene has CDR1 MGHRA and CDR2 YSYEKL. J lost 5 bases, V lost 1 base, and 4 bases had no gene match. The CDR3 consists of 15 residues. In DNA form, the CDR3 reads TGCGCCAGCAGCCAAGGGCGGGGGGTAAACAATGAGCAGTTCTTC. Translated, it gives CASSQGRGVNNEQFF.

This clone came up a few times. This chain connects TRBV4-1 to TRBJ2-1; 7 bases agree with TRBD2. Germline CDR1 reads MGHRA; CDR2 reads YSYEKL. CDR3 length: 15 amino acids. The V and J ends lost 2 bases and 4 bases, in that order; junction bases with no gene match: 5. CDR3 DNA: TGCGCCAGCAGCCAACCTTGGACTAGTTACAATGAGCAGTTCTTC. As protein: CASSQPWTSYNEQFF.

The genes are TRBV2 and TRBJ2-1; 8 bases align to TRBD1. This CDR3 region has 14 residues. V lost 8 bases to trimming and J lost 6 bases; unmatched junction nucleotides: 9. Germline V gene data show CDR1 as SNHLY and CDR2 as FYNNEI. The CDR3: CASGQGKMGNEQFF. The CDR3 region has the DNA TGTGCCAGCGGACAGGGAAAGATGGGCAATGAGCAGTTCTTC.

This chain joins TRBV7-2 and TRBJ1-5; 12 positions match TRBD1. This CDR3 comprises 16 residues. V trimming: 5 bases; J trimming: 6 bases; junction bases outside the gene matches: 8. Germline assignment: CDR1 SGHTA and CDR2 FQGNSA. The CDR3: CASSKVGDRGRQPQHF. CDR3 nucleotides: TGTGCCAGCAGCAAAGTCGGGGACAGGGGGCGTCAGCCCCAGCATTTT.

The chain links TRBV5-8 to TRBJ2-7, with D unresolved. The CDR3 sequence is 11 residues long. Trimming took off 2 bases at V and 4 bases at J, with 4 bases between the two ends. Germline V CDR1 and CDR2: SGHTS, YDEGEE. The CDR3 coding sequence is TGTGCCAGCAGCTTTAGTTACGAGCAGTACTTC. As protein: CASSFSYEQYF.

DNA of the CDR3: TGTGCCAGTAGTATCGACCGGGACACCAACACTGAAGCTTTCTTT. Its translation is CASSIDRDTNTEAFF. The gene calls are TRBV19 and TRBJ1-1, with D perhaps matching TRBD1 (6 bases). Germline assignment: CDR1 LNHDA and CDR2 SQIVND (reference sequence). This CDR3 region has 15 residues. Between the trimmed V and J ends, which lost 3 bases and 2 bases, there was a span of 13 bases.

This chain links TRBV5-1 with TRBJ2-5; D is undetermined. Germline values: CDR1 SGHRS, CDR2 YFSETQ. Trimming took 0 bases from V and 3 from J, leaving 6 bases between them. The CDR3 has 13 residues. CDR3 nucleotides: TGCGCCAGCAGCTTGGGGGCAGAAGAGACCCAGTACTTC. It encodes CASSLGAEETQYF.

As DNA, the CDR3 is TGTGCCAGCTCACCATCTGGCGGCGGAACATACTTC. Translation gives CASSPSGGGTYF. The rearrangement joins TRBV18 to TRBJ2-4; D unresolved. Germline lookup yields CDR1 KGHSH and CDR2 LQKENI. V was trimmed by 2 bases and J by 16 bases, leaving 15 bases between them. The CDR3 consists of 12 residues.

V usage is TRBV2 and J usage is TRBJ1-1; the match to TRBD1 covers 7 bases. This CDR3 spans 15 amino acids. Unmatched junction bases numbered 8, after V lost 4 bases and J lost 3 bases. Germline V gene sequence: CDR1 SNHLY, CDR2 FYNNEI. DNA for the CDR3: TGTGCCAGCAGTGCTACAGGGGTCTGGGACACTGAAGCTTTCTTT. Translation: CASSATGVWDTEAFF.

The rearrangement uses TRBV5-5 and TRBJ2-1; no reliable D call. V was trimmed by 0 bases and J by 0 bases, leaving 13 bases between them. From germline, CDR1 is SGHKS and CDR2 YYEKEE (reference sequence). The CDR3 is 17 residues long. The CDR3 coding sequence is TGTGCCAGCAGCTTGGACCACAGCTATACCTCCTACAATGAGCAGTTCTTC. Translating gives CASSLDHSYTSYNEQFF.

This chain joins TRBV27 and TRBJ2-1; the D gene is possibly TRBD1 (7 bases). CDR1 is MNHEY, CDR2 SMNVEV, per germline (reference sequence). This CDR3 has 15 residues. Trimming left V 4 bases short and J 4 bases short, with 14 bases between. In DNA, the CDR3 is TGTGCCAGCAGTTATGCAGGGGGGTCGTACAATGAGCAGTTCTTC. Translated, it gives CASSYAGGSYNEQFF.

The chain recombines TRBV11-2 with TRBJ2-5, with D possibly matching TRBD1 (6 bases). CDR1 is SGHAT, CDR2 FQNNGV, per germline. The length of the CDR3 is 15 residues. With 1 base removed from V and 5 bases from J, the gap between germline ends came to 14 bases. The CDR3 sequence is CASSLGRQEEETQYF. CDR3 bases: TGTGCCAGCAGCTTAGGTAGACAGGAGGAGGAGACCCAGTACTTC.

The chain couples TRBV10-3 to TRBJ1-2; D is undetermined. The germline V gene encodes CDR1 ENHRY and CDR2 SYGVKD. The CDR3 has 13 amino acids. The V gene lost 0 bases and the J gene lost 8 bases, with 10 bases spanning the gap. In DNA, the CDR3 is TGTGCCATCAGTGAGTCTCGCGGTGGCGGCTACACCTTC. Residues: CAISESRGGGYTF.

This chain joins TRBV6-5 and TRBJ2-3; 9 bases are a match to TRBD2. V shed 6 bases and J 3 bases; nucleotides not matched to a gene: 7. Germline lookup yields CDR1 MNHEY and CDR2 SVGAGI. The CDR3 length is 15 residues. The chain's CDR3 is CASRPFSGRTDTQYF. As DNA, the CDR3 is TGTGCCAGCAGGCCCTTTAGCGGGAGAACAGATACGCAGTATTTT.

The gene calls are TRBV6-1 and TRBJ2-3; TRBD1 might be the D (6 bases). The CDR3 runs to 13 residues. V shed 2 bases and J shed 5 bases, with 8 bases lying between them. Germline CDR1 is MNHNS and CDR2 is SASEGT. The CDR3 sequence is CASSEQGLDTQYF. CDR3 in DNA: TGTGCCAGCAGTGAACAGGGGTTAGATACGCAGTATTTT.

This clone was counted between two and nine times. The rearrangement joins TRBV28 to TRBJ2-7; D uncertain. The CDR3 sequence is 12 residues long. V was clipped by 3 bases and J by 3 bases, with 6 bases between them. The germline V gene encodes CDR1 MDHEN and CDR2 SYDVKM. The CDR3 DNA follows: TGTGCCAGCAGTTTGGCCAACTACGAGCAGTACTTC. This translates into CASSLANYEQYF.

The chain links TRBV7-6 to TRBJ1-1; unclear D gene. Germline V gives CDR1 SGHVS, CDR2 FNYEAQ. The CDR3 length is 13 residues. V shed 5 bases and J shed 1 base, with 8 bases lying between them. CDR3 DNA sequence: TGTGCCAGCAGCCGACGGGAGAACACTGAAGCTTTCTTT. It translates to CASSRRENTEAFF.

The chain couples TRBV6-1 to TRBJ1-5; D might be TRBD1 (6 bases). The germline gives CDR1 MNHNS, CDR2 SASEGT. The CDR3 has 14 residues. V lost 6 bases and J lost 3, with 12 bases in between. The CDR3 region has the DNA TGTGCCAGCAGCGGCACAGGGTCCAATCAGCCCCAGCATTTT. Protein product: CASSGTGSNQPQHF.

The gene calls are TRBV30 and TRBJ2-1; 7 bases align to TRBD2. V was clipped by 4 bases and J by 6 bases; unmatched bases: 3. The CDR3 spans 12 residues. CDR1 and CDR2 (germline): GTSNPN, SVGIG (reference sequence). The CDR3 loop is CAWTSGPNEQFF. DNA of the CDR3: TGTGCCTGGACTAGCGGTCCCAATGAGCAGTTCTTC. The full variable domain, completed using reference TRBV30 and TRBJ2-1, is SQTIHQWPATLVQPVGSPLSLECTVEGTSNPNLYWYRQAAGRGLQLLFYSVGIGQISSEVPQNLSASRPQDRQFILSSKKLLLSDSGFYLCAWTSGPNEQFFGPGTRLTVL.

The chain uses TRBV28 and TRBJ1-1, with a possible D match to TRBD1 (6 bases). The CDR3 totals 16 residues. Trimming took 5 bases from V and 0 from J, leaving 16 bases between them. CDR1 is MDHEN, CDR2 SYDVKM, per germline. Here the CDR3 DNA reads TGTGCCAGCAGTACACCCCTCCAGGGGATGAACACTGAAGCTTTCTTT. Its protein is CASSTPLQGMNTEAFF.

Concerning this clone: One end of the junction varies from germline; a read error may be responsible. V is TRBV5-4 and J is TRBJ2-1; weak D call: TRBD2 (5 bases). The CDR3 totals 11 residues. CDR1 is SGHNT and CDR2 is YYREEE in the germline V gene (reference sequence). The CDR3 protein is CASSYDYQQFF. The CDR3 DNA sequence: TGCGCCAGCAGTTACGACTATCAGCAGTTCTTC.